This T cell receptor (beta chain) is from a study of blood T cell repertoires in COVID-19. Study information: Material from acute and convalescent COVID-19 was sourced from the United States, Italy and Spain. The analysed material was cDNA or gDNA that came from T cells, B-cell-depleted T cells, or PBMCs.

Trimming removed 3 bases from V and 0 bases from J, with 12 bases in between. CDR1 MNHNY and CDR2 SVGAGI come from the germline V gene (reference sequence). The CDR3 runs 16 residues. In the original workflow: Amplified reference gene primers provided the basis for estimating nucleated cell counts. Assay: immunoSEQ multiplex PCR; the TCRdb copy retains only in-frame clones and omits some. V and J calls and clone size are copied from that table; D and trimming were computed from the DNA. The data contain about 180,000 clones, roughly 78% of them seen just once; the ten biggest clones take up around 7%.

Input material: peripheral blood. This clonotype was obtained from an older man with active or convalescent COVID-19. The chain employs TRBV6-6 and TRBJ2-1, with a possible D match to TRBD2 (5 bases). DNA for the CDR3: TGTGCCAGCAGTTATCAGAGCGGCGGCTCCTACAATGAGCAGTTCTTC. This encodes CASSYQSGGSYNEQFF.